Listed here are 15 T cell receptor beta chains from one sample, sequenced in a study of tumor-infiltrating lymphocytes in localized non-small cell lung cancer. The repertoire was sequenced with immunoSEQ multiplex PCR; TCRdb's copy has only in-frame clones and lacks some. The sample consists of 9,500 to 15,000 clones, about 79% of them appearing once. Source material: lung tumor tissue. These receptors were collected from a human donor with non-small cell lung cancer.

The chain carries TRBV14 and TRBJ2-2, with TRBD2 matching 8 bases. The germline V gene encodes CDR1 SGHDN and CDR2 FVKESK. The CDR3 spans 17 residues. Unmatched junction bases numbered 13, after V lost 4 bases and J lost 6 bases. The CDR3 DNA sequence: TGTGCCAGCAGCCTAAGAGTCAGTAGCGGGACTCCCGGGGAGCTGTTTTTT. The encoded protein is CASSLRVSSGTPGELFF.

The rearrangement uses TRBV2 and TRBJ2-7; 11 positions agree with TRBD1. J lost 2 bases, V lost 4 bases, and 4 bases had no gene match. The CDR3 is made up of 15 amino acids. Germline V gene data show CDR1 as SNHLY and CDR2 as FYNNEI. The CDR3 DNA sequence: TGTGCCAGCAGTGGCCGGGACAGGGGGGCCTACGAGCAGTACTTC. Protein: CASSGRDRGAYEQYF. The entire variable domain, with the rest obtained from reference TRBV2 and TRBJ2-7, is as follows: EPEVTQTPSHQVTQMGQEVILRCVPISNHLYFYWYRQILGQKVEFLVSFYNNEISEKSEIFDDQFSVERPDGSNFTLKIRSTKLEDSAMYFCASSGRDRGAYEQYFGPGTRLTVT.

This clone was observed a handful of times. The V call is TRBV19, the J call TRBJ2-1; 8 nucleotides align to TRBD2. Germline CDR1 is LNHDA and CDR2 is SQIVND (reference sequence). J lost 2 bases, V lost 3 bases, and 3 bases had no gene match. The CDR3 length is 15 residues. The CDR3: CASSITSGPYNEQFF. The CDR3 bases are TGTGCCAGTAGTATCACTAGCGGCCCCTACAATGAGCAGTTCTTC.

The chain employs TRBV19 and TRBJ2-4, with 8 bases lining up with TRBD2. Per germline, CDR1 LNHDA and CDR2 SQIVND (reference sequence). This CDR3 contains 14 residues. Trimming cost V 6 bases and J 2 bases; bases outside gene matches: 3. CDR3 amino acids: CASSGRGSKNIQYF. Written as DNA, the CDR3 is TGTGCCAGTAGCGGGAGGGGTTCCAAAAACATTCAGTACTTC. The full variable domain, its missing parts supplied by reference TRBV19 and TRBJ2-4, is DGGITQSPKYLFRKEGQNVTLSCEQNLNHDAMYWYRQDPGQGLRLIYYSQIVNDFQKGDIAEGYSVSREKKESFPLTVTSAQKNPTAFYLCASSGRGSKNIQYFGAGTRLSVL.

The J gene is TRBJ2-5, the V gene TRBV28; 8 bases match TRBD2. CDR3 size: 16 residues. The junction had 9 bases not matched to a gene; V was cut back by 6 bases and J by 0 bases. Germline CDR1 is MDHEN and CDR2 is SYDVKM. CDR3 coding DNA: TGTGCCAGCAGCCTTCCCCAGCGGGAGTACCAAGAGACCCAGTACTTC. Translating gives CASSLPQREYQETQYF.

The chain carries TRBV7-2 and TRBJ2-5, with 10 bases identical to TRBD2. With V trimmed by 7 bases and J by 7 bases, 9 bases remained unmatched. Germline assignment: CDR1 SGHTA and CDR2 FQGNSA. CDR3 length: 14 residues. The CDR3 protein is CASTLAGAAGTQYF. CDR3 coding DNA: TGTGCCAGCACCCTAGCGGGGGCCGCGGGGACCCAGTACTTC. The whole variable domain, filled in from reference TRBV7-2 and TRBJ2-5, reads GAGVSQSPSNKVTEKGKDVELRCDPISGHTALYWYRQSLGQGLEFLIYFQGNSAPDKSGLPSDRFSAERTGGSVSTLTIQRTQQEDSAVYLCASTLAGAAGTQYFGPGTRLLVL.

V usage is TRBV2 and J usage is TRBJ1-2; 12 bases are shared with TRBD1. Germline CDR1 SNHLY, CDR2 FYNNEI. CDR3 length: 18 residues. V shed 2 bases and J 0 bases; nucleotides not matched to a gene: 7. CDR3 loop: CASSERRGQGASNYGYTF. The CDR3 nucleotides read TGTGCCAGCAGTGAACGCCGGGGACAGGGGGCCTCTAACTATGGCTACACCTTC.

The table lists this clone with a few counts. The chain combines TRBV4-2 with TRBJ2-3; D ambiguous. V lost 0 bases, J lost 2 bases, and 6 bases lay in between. The CDR3 is made up of 14 amino acids. The germline V gene has CDR1 LGHNA and CDR2 YNFKEQ. The CDR3 DNA follows: TGTGCCAGCAGCCAAGAATGGGACACAGATACGCAGTATTTT. As protein: CASSQEWDTDTQYF.

V gene TRBV10-2 combines with J gene TRBJ2-5; 8 bases fit TRBD1. The ends lost 8 bases at V and 4 bases at J; junction bases unmatched: 3. This CDR3 region has 12 residues. Germline loops: CDR1 WSHSY, CDR2 SAAADI. The CDR3, as DNA: TGCGCCAGCGCTGACAGGGGAGAGACCCAGTACTTC. It specifies CASADRGETQYF.

The gene calls are TRBV6-5 and TRBJ1-3, with D possibly being TRBD1 (5 bases). Trimming removed 6 bases at V and 4 bases at J, with 10 bases between. This CDR3 spans 13 amino acids. CDR1 is MNHEY and CDR2 is SVGAGI in the germline V gene. CDR3 DNA sequence: TGTGCCAGCAGGGCATGGACAGGAAACACCATATATTTT. As protein: CASRAWTGNTIYF.

The genes are TRBV19 and TRBJ2-1, with D possibly being TRBD2 (6 bases). This CDR3 spans 16 amino acids. Trimming took off 5 bases at V and 3 bases at J, with 17 bases between the two ends. Germline CDR1 LNHDA, CDR2 SQIVND (reference sequence). DNA for the CDR3: TGTGCCAGTAGTCCCCAGCGGGCAGCTCTCTACAATGAGCAGTTCTTC. This codes for CASSPQRAALYNEQFF.

This clone appeared a few times. The chain links TRBV6-5 to TRBJ2-1; 14 positions agree with TRBD2. The CDR3 runs 16 residues. The V gene end was trimmed by 2 bases and the J gene end by 9 bases; junction bases not matched to a gene: 6. CDR1 is MNHEY and CDR2 is SVGAGI in the germline V gene. The CDR3 DNA is TGTGCCAGCAGTTACCCGGGACTAGCGGGAGTCATTGAGCAGTTCTTC. Translation gives CASSYPGLAGVIEQFF.

This clone was observed a few times. This chain links TRBV18 with TRBJ1-1; no firm D call. The V end was cut by 3 bases, the J end by 5 bases, with 7 bases between. Germline V lookup: CDR1 KGHSH, CDR2 LQKENI. The CDR3 consists of 12 residues. The CDR3 region has the DNA TGTGCCAGCTCACCCCCAAGGACTGAAGCTTTCTTT. It specifies CASSPPRTEAFF.

This clone was seen just once. The chain employs TRBV7-7 and TRBJ2-5; maybe TRBD1 (5 bases). The length of the CDR3 is 14 residues. Per the germline V gene, CDR1 is SSHAT and CDR2 is FNYEAQ (reference sequence). V gave up 2 bases and J gave up 2 bases, with 9 bases separating them. In nucleotides, the CDR3 is TGTGCCAGCAGCTTAAATAGGGGACAAGAGACCCAGTACTTC. It translates to CASSLNRGQETQYF.

The V call is TRBV29-1, the J call TRBJ2-1; 9 bases agree with TRBD2. CDR1 and CDR2 from the germline V gene are SQVTM and ANQGSEA. CDR3 length equals 15 residues. The ends lost 4 bases at V and 0 bases at J; junction bases unmatched: 4. CDR3 region: CSVGPSGVSYNEQFF. As DNA, the CDR3 is TGCAGCGTTGGGCCTAGCGGGGTCTCCTACAATGAGCAGTTCTTC.